At least ten counts were recorded for the clone carrying this TCR beta chain. The antigen is undetermined. The source of the sample is a study of metastatic and nonmetastatic thyroid tumors. Looking at the study overall: From malignant and benign thyroid patients, repertoires in blood and in tumor or nodule tissue were compared.

MiXCR reprocessed the PCR reads for TCRdb. Found here are 15,000 to 25,000 clones, 20% to 30% of them singletons; the top ten hold roughly 3.5%. Broader study findings: Across blood and tumor, TCR beta diversity in malignant thyroid tumors was reportedly significantly higher than in benign nodules.

Each patient went into thyroid surgery without having received any treatment. CDR3 length: 14 amino acids. Between the trimmed V and J ends, which lost 2 bases and 1 base, there was a span of 9 bases. Germline V gene sequence: CDR1 SGHRS, CDR2 YFSETQ. This TCR came from a male donor with papillary thyroid cancer or a benign thyroid nodule (not recorded which). Some clones in this sample may be carry-over from other donors' samples. V and J are TRBV5-1 and TRBJ1-1; D gene unclear. Sequenced input: blood. The CDR3 bases are TGCGCCAGCAGCTTTACGTCACAGAACACTGAAGCTTTCTTT. This gives the protein CASSFTSQNTEAFF. The full variable domain, completed using reference TRBV5-1 and TRBJ1-1, is KAGVTQTPRYLIKTRGQQVTLSCSPISGHRSVSWYQQTPGQGLQFLFEYFSETQRNKGNFPGRFSGRQFSNSRSEMNVSTLELGDSALYLCASSFTSQNTEAFFGQGTRLTVV.